This TCR beta chain was captured by sequencing in a study of blood T cell repertoires in COVID-19. Method: immunoSEQ multiplex PCR; TCRdb's copy keeps in-frame clones and lacks some. This table holds about 77,000 clones, about 91% found once. Germline-derived CDR1 and CDR2 are MNHEY and SVGAGI. Trimming removed 7 bases from V and 1 base from J, with 13 bases in between. The length of the CDR3 is 14 residues. The TCR comes from a woman older than 75 with acute or convalescent COVID-19. The genes are TRBV6-5 and TRBJ1-1; D is perhaps TRBD1 (6 bases). The specimen was peripheral blood. CDR3: CASTRARGNTEAFF. The CDR3 coding sequence is TGTGCCAGCACACGGGCCAGGGGGAACACTGAAGCTTTCTTT.